This TCR beta chain was identified in a study of T-cell reconstitution after alpha-beta-depleted transplantation in children. As it was prepared, the TCRbeta library received unique molecular identifiers. TCRdb ran MiXCR on the PCR reads and lists one entry per CDR3 protein. The sample has about 900,000 distinct CDR3 sequences, about 30% seen once. The length of the CDR3 is 16 residues. Germline V gene data show CDR1 as MNHEY and CDR2 as SVGAGI. V shed 4 bases and J 2 bases; nucleotides not matched to a gene: 10. Regarding the study as a whole: One year post-transplant, T-cell counts and diversity were largely derived from T cells produced anew. Surviving recipient T cells and thymic progenitors accounted for the high day-60 TCRbeta diversity observed in some patients. About two months after transplant, alpha-beta T cells reportedly came from several hundred expanded graft clones.

The sample holds a few counts of this clonotype. What it recognizes is unknown. The material sequenced was PBMCs, mostly from graft donor cells, taken 360 days after TCRalphabeta/CD19-depleted stem cell transplant. The sequence came from a boy under three years old who had a stem cell transplant for SCID, so the T cells may come from the graft donor. The rearrangement uses TRBV6-5 and TRBJ2-7; 8 positions match TRBD1. Written as DNA, the CDR3 is TGTGCCAGCAGTTCCACCAGGACAGGGACCACCTACGAGCAGTACTTC. This translates into CASSSTRTGTTYEQYF.